A selection of T cell receptor beta chains follows, all from one sample in a study of graft-versus-host responses after intestinal transplantation. These receptors have no known antigen. Assay: immunoSEQ multiplex PCR; the TCRdb copy retains only in-frame clones and omits some. The sample holds about 88,000 clones; 85% to 95% are singletons and the top ten take around 0.18%. Sequencing used unstimulated CD4+ T cells sorted from spleen or lymph node cells, obtained before transplant. The receptors were gathered from a human donor who was the organ donor for an intestinal transplant. Both conserved end residues are part of each CDR3. Fields, in order: D gene, V gene, clone size, J gene, CDR3 protein, CDR3 DNA. A D gene is named only where the DNA matches it firmly. Clone size is not always given. Where it is, it says once, few, many or a class for expanded clones.

d_gene: -
v_gene: TRBV13
abundance: -
j_gene: TRBJ2-3
CDR3aa: CASSFGKRVSDTQYF
CDR3nt: TGTGCCAGCAGCTTCGGGAAGAGAGTTTCGGATACGCAGTATTTT

d_gene: TRBD1
v_gene: TRBV5-4
abundance: -
j_gene: TRBJ2-7
CDR3aa: CASSLWQGASEQYF
CDR3nt: TGTGCCAGCAGCTTGTGGCAGGGGGCGAGCGAGCAGTACTTC

d_gene: -
v_gene: TRBV1
abundance: -
j_gene: TRBJ2-7
CDR3aa: CTSSQGGGTRYYEQYF
CDR3nt: TGCACCAGCAGCCAAGGGGGGGGGACGAGATACTACGAGCAGTACTTC

d_gene: -
v_gene: TRBV9
abundance: -
j_gene: TRBJ1-6
CDR3aa: CASSVAHRGDVHSPLHF
CDR3nt: TGTGCCAGCAGCGTAGCTCATAGGGGGGACGTTCATTCACCCCTCCACTTT

d_gene: -
v_gene: TRBV5-1
abundance: -
j_gene: TRBJ2-3
CDR3aa: CASSWGRQGRGTDTQYF
CDR3nt: TGCGCCAGCAGCTGGGGGCGGCAGGGAAGGGGCACAGATACGCAGTATTTT

d_gene: TRBD1
v_gene: TRBV6-1
abundance: -
j_gene: TRBJ1-2
CDR3aa: CASSSYDRAYGYTF
CDR3nt: TGTGCCAGCAGTTCATACGACAGGGCCTATGGCTACACCTTC

d_gene: -
v_gene: TRBV6-5
abundance: -
j_gene: TRBJ1-6
CDR3aa: CASSLGRYSPLHF
CDR3nt: TGTGCCAGCAGTCTTGGACGATATTCACCCCTCCACTTT

d_gene: TRBD1
v_gene: TRBV6-6
abundance: -
j_gene: TRBJ1-2
CDR3aa: CASSPWTGRNYGYTF
CDR3nt: TGTGCCAGCAGTCCTTGGACAGGCAGAAACTATGGCTACACCTTC

d_gene: TRBD1
v_gene: TRBV4-3
abundance: -
j_gene: TRBJ2-2
CDR3aa: CASSQEQGYNTGELFF
CDR3nt: TGCGCCAGCAGCCAAGAACAGGGGTATAACACCGGGGAGCTGTTTTTT

d_gene: TRBD1
v_gene: TRBV18
abundance: -
j_gene: TRBJ2-7
CDR3aa: CASSPGTESYEQYF
CDR3nt: TGTGCCAGCTCCCCAGGGACAGAATCCTACGAGCAGTACTTC

d_gene: TRBD2
v_gene: TRBV4-2
abundance: -
j_gene: TRBJ2-2
CDR3aa: CASSRRAAGLAGPWNTGELFF
CDR3nt: TGTGCCAGCAGCCGCCGGGCAGCGGGACTAGCGGGACCGTGGAACACCGGGGAGCTGTTTTTT

d_gene: TRBD2
v_gene: TRBV7-2
abundance: -
j_gene: TRBJ2-3
CDR3aa: CASSIRLATDTQYF
CDR3nt: TGTGCCAGCAGCATCCGACTAGCGACAGATACGCAGTATTTT

d_gene: TRBD2
v_gene: TRBV4-1
abundance: -
j_gene: TRBJ2-1
CDR3aa: CASSQESSGGNNEQFF
CDR3nt: TGCGCCAGCAGCCAAGAGTCTAGCGGGGGGAACAATGAGCAGTTCTTC

d_gene: -
v_gene: TRBV6-6
abundance: -
j_gene: TRBJ2-5
CDR3aa: CASRPPTGETQYF
CDR3nt: TGTGCCAGCAGACCCCCGACCGGGGAGACCCAGTACTTC

d_gene: -
v_gene: TRBV27
abundance: -
j_gene: TRBJ1-6
CDR3aa: CASSLGGTYNSPLHF
CDR3nt: TGTGCCAGCAGTCTAGGGGGGACCTATAATTCACCCCTCCACTTT

d_gene: TRBD2
v_gene: TRBV7-2
abundance: once
j_gene: TRBJ2-7
CDR3aa: CASSKSGGLIYEQYF
CDR3nt: TGTGCCAGCAGTAAATCGGGGGGACTTATCTACGAGCAGTACTTC

d_gene: -
v_gene: TRBV18
abundance: -
j_gene: TRBJ1-2
CDR3aa: CASSPDINYGYTF
CDR3nt: TGTGCCAGCTCACCGGACATTAACTATGGCTACACCTTC

d_gene: TRBD1
v_gene: TRBV9
abundance: -
j_gene: TRBJ2-1
CDR3aa: CASSLHRDRGYNEQFF
CDR3nt: TGTGCCAGCAGTCTCCACCGGGACAGGGGATACAATGAGCAGTTCTTC

d_gene: -
v_gene: TRBV5-1
abundance: -
j_gene: TRBJ1-1
CDR3aa: CASSPTPGNFLNTEAFF
CDR3nt: TGCGCCAGCAGCCCAACACCGGGGAACTTTCTGAACACTGAAGCTTTCTTT

d_gene: TRBD2
v_gene: TRBV11-3
abundance: -
j_gene: TRBJ2-7
CDR3aa: CASSLGGGEQYF
CDR3nt: TGTGCCAGCAGCTTAGGCGGGGGAGAGCAGTACTTC

d_gene: -
v_gene: TRBV2
abundance: -
j_gene: TRBJ1-2
CDR3aa: CASRGGMADGYTF
CDR3nt: TGTGCCAGCAGGGGGGGCATGGCGGATGGCTACACCTTC

d_gene: -
v_gene: TRBV2
abundance: once
j_gene: TRBJ2-1
CDR3aa: CASATASYNEQFF
CDR3nt: TGTGCCAGCGCGACGGCTTCCTACAATGAGCAGTTCTTC

d_gene: TRBD2
v_gene: TRBV5-7
abundance: -
j_gene: TRBJ2-3
CDR3aa: CASSLGRGGPTDTQYF
CDR3nt: TGTGCCAGCAGCTTGGGGCGCGGGGGGCCCACAGATACGCAGTATTTT

d_gene: -
v_gene: TRBV7-9
abundance: -
j_gene: TRBJ1-1
CDR3aa: CANSLGDNTEAFF
CDR3nt: TGTGCCAACAGCTTAGGTGATAACACTGAAGCTTTCTTT

d_gene: -
v_gene: TRBV5-5
abundance: -
j_gene: TRBJ2-7
CDR3aa: CASSPIFRGTYEQYF
CDR3nt: TGTGCCAGCAGCCCCATTTTCCGGGGGACCTACGAGCAGTACTTC

d_gene: -
v_gene: TRBV7-9
abundance: -
j_gene: TRBJ1-1
CDR3aa: CASSLEGGTEAFF
CDR3nt: TGTGCCAGCAGCCTCGAAGGGGGGACTGAAGCTTTCTTT

d_gene: -
v_gene: TRBV2
abundance: -
j_gene: TRBJ2-1
CDR3aa: CASTLFAGPLTINEQFF
CDR3nt: TGTGCCAGCACCCTTTTTGCGGGACCCCTCACCATCAATGAGCAGTTCTTC

d_gene: TRBD1
v_gene: TRBV10-1
abundance: -
j_gene: TRBJ2-5
CDR3aa: CASSESKGTGIETQYF
CDR3nt: TGCGCCAGCAGTGAGTCGAAGGGGACAGGGATCGAGACCCAGTACTTC

d_gene: -
v_gene: TRBV9
abundance: -
j_gene: TRBJ1-1
CDR3aa: CASSVAQGLNTEAFF
CDR3nt: TGTGCCAGCAGCGTAGCTCAGGGACTAAACACTGAAGCTTTCTTT

d_gene: -
v_gene: TRBV2
abundance: -
j_gene: TRBJ2-7
CDR3aa: CASSEPLGQGQYF
CDR3nt: TGTGCCAGCAGTGAACCCCTGGGCCAGGGGCAGTACTTC

d_gene: -
v_gene: TRBV4-2
abundance: -
j_gene: TRBJ2-7
CDR3aa: CASSQGRGKAYEQYF
CDR3nt: TGTGCCAGCAGCCAAGGACGGGGTAAGGCGTACGAGCAGTACTTC

d_gene: -
v_gene: TRBV6-6
abundance: -
j_gene: TRBJ2-1
CDR3aa: CASSSQGYNEQFF
CDR3nt: TGTGCCAGCAGCTCTCAGGGCTACAATGAGCAGTTCTTC

d_gene: -
v_gene: TRBV27
abundance: once
j_gene: TRBJ2-5
CDR3aa: CASSLQAAQGMAQYF
CDR3nt: TGTGCCAGCAGTTTACAGGCTGCCCAGGGGATGGCCCAGTACTTC

d_gene: -
v_gene: TRBV28
abundance: -
j_gene: TRBJ1-4
CDR3aa: CASWTDPNEKLFF
CDR3nt: TGTGCCAGCTGGACCGACCCTAATGAAAAACTGTTTTTT

d_gene: -
v_gene: TRBV5-5
abundance: -
j_gene: TRBJ1-1
CDR3aa: CASSLGRSNTEAFF
CDR3nt: TGTGCCAGCAGCTTAGGCAGGTCGAACACTGAAGCTTTCTTT

d_gene: TRBD1
v_gene: TRBV18
abundance: once
j_gene: TRBJ1-2
CDR3aa: CASSPVGQGANYGYTF
CDR3nt: TGTGCCAGCTCACCAGTAGGACAGGGGGCGAACTATGGCTACACCTTC

d_gene: -
v_gene: TRBV7-6
abundance: -
j_gene: TRBJ2-1
CDR3aa: CASSLEGGAWVDEQFF
CDR3nt: TGTGCCAGCAGCTTAGAGGGGGGGGCCTGGGTCGATGAGCAGTTCTTC

d_gene: -
v_gene: TRBV6-1
abundance: -
j_gene: TRBJ1-1
CDR3aa: CASSEFVNTEAFF
CDR3nt: TGTGCCAGCAGTGAATTTGTGAACACTGAAGCTTTCTTT

d_gene: TRBD1
v_gene: TRBV28
abundance: -
j_gene: TRBJ1-3
CDR3aa: CASSLTGGRGNTIYF
CDR3nt: TGTGCCAGCAGTCTTACAGGGGGCAGAGGAAACACCATATATTTT

d_gene: -
v_gene: TRBV9
abundance: -
j_gene: TRBJ2-1
CDR3aa: CASSSTGSSSYNEQFF
CDR3nt: TGTGCCAGCAGCTCCACAGGGAGTTCCTCCTACAATGAGCAGTTCTTC

d_gene: -
v_gene: TRBV30
abundance: -
j_gene: TRBJ1-1
CDR3aa: CAWTSPQGSLRAFF
CDR3nt: TGTGCCTGGACCTCCCCCCAGGGGTCCCTTCGAGCTTTCTTT

d_gene: TRBD1
v_gene: TRBV6-1
abundance: -
j_gene: TRBJ1-1
CDR3aa: CASSKDRAPTEAFF
CDR3nt: TGTGCCAGCAGTAAGGACAGGGCTCCCACTGAAGCCTTCTTT

d_gene: TRBD1
v_gene: TRBV7-9
abundance: -
j_gene: TRBJ1-3
CDR3aa: CASSLAYRGDGNTIYF
CDR3nt: TGTGCCAGCAGCTTGGCTTACAGGGGCGATGGAAACACCATATATTTT

d_gene: -
v_gene: TRBV15
abundance: -
j_gene: TRBJ1-2
CDR3aa: CATSRDRGLGVYLGYTF
CDR3nt: TGTGCCACCAGCAGAGATAGGGGGTTGGGGGTGTACCTTGGCTACACCTTC

d_gene: -
v_gene: TRBV4-2
abundance: -
j_gene: TRBJ1-2
CDR3aa: CASSQDDKRGYTF
CDR3nt: TGTGCCAGCAGCCAGGACGACAAGCGCGGCTACACCTTC

d_gene: -
v_gene: TRBV14
abundance: -
j_gene: TRBJ1-1
CDR3aa: CASSQEGYRMNTEAFF
CDR3nt: TGTGCCAGCAGCCAAGAAGGGTATAGGATGAACACTGAAGCTTTCTTT

d_gene: -
v_gene: TRBV5-6
abundance: once
j_gene: TRBJ2-7
CDR3aa: CASSLGLRLYEQYF
CDR3nt: TGTGCCAGCAGCTTGGGACTAAGGTTGTACGAGCAGTACTTC

d_gene: -
v_gene: TRBV9
abundance: -
j_gene: TRBJ2-7
CDR3aa: CASSAEVGVSRYEQYF
CDR3nt: TGTGCCAGCAGCGCAGAGGTCGGGGTATCGCGCTACGAGCAGTACTTC

d_gene: -
v_gene: TRBV28
abundance: -
j_gene: TRBJ1-1
CDR3aa: CASSYRRMTEAFF
CDR3nt: TGTGCCAGCAGTTATCGGCGGATGACTGAAGCTTTCTTT

d_gene: TRBD1
v_gene: TRBV7-9
abundance: -
j_gene: TRBJ2-2
CDR3aa: CASSSYRGSENTGELFF
CDR3nt: TGTGCCAGCAGCTCATACAGGGGATCTGAGAACACCGGGGAGCTGTTTTTT

d_gene: TRBD1
v_gene: TRBV9
abundance: -
j_gene: TRBJ1-1
CDR3aa: CASSVAGTANTEAFF
CDR3nt: TGTGCCAGCAGCGTAGCCGGGACAGCGAACACTGAAGCTTTCTTT

d_gene: -
v_gene: TRBV5-1
abundance: -
j_gene: TRBJ2-5
CDR3aa: CASSLAGTQETQYF
CDR3nt: TGCGCCAGCAGCTTGGCGGGGACGCAAGAGACCCAGTACTTC

d_gene: TRBD1
v_gene: TRBV2
abundance: -
j_gene: TRBJ2-2
CDR3aa: CARRGTGTYTGELFF
CDR3nt: TGTGCCAGACGGGGGACAGGGACGTACACCGGGGAGCTGTTTTTT

d_gene: -
v_gene: TRBV27
abundance: -
j_gene: TRBJ2-3
CDR3aa: CASSSRAGWDTQYF
CDR3nt: TGTGCCAGCAGTTCGAGGGCGGGGTGGGATACGCAGTATTTT

d_gene: -
v_gene: TRBV2
abundance: once
j_gene: TRBJ1-4
CDR3aa: CASRTQPNEKLFF
CDR3nt: TGTGCCAGCCGTACACAGCCCAATGAAAAACTGTTTTTT

d_gene: TRBD1
v_gene: TRBV5-1
abundance: once
j_gene: TRBJ2-1
CDR3aa: CASSWGQAIYNEQFF
CDR3nt: TGCGCCAGCAGCTGGGGACAGGCCATCTACAATGAGCAGTTCTTC

d_gene: -
v_gene: TRBV5-4
abundance: -
j_gene: TRBJ2-1
CDR3aa: CASSLKMAGNTNYEQFF
CDR3nt: TGTGCCAGCAGCTTAAAAATGGCAGGGAATACAAACTATGAGCAGTTCTTC

d_gene: TRBD1
v_gene: TRBV5-1
abundance: -
j_gene: TRBJ2-7
CDR3aa: CASNNHRDSLYEQYF
CDR3nt: TGCGCCAGCAATAACCACCGGGACAGTCTTTACGAGCAGTACTTC

d_gene: -
v_gene: TRBV7-2
abundance: -
j_gene: TRBJ2-7
CDR3aa: CASSLTESYEQYF
CDR3nt: TGTGCCAGCAGCTTGACGGAGTCCTACGAGCAGTACTTC

d_gene: TRBD1
v_gene: TRBV4-1
abundance: -
j_gene: TRBJ1-2
CDR3aa: CASTGQGQRGYTF
CDR3nt: TGTGCCAGCACCGGACAGGGGCAGAGGGGCTACACCTTC